This paragraph covers one TCR beta chain sequence. Its antigen is unidentified. The data originate from a study of response to subunit inactivated influenza vaccine. Study-level points and caveats: Seasonal influenza vaccination, on each occasion, was suggested by the authors to recruit few new T cells.

In germline, CDR1 is PRHDT, CDR2 FYEKMQ (reference sequence). CDR3 size: 13 residues. Trimming removed 5 bases from V and 3 bases from J, with 11 bases in between. MiXCR, applied by TCRdb to the RT-PCR reads, yields one record per CDR3 protein. The profile covers around 480,000 distinct CDR3 sequences, with more than 15% appearing a single time and approximately 3% taken by the ten largest. The chain links TRBV13 to TRBJ2-7; the D gene is possibly TRBD1 (6 bases). The sequence was collected from a man between 45 and 75 years old who received an inactivated influenza vaccine. The sample here was CD4+ T cells sorted from PBMCs, taken less than 25 months after vaccination. CDR3 region: CASSADRNYEQYF. As DNA, the CDR3 is TGTGCCAGCAGCGCAGACAGGAACTACGAGCAGTACTTC.